This TCR beta chain is drawn from a study of B cell selection in AIRE deficiency. Regarding this clone: Antigen unknown.

Trimming cost V 5 bases and J 1 base, with 18 bases left between them. There are 16 residues in the CDR3. Looked up from germline, CDR1 is LNHNV and CDR2 is YYDKDF (reference sequence). Methods used by the authors: Pooled conventional T cells gave about 11x10^4 patient and around 130,000 donor TCRbeta sequences. Sequencing was performed with immunoSEQ multiplex PCR; in TCRdb, only in-frame clones are kept and a portion is missing. That table supplies the V and J calls and clone size; D and trimming were determined from the DNA. Of about 24,000 clones listed, just under 97% are singletons. Study-level points and caveats: Only 8.5% to 9.5% of 3,500 to 4,500 shared Treg sequences were patient-specific; 30% to 35% healthy-specific. About 30.6% of healthy-shared Treg sequences were found among patient Tconv cells. CDR3s were shorter in shared Treg sequences, reflecting few non-templated nucleotide insertions.

Conventional CD4 T cells were sorted as CD4+CD127+ cells. Sequencing was done on a sample of conventional CD4+ T cells sorted from PBMCs. The sequence derives from a human donor with AIRE deficiency. The chain links TRBV15 to TRBJ2-7; D not certain. In DNA, the CDR3 is TGTGCCACCAGCGAACCCGCGCCCAGAAAATCCTACGAGCAGTACTTC. It specifies CATSEPAPRKSYEQYF.